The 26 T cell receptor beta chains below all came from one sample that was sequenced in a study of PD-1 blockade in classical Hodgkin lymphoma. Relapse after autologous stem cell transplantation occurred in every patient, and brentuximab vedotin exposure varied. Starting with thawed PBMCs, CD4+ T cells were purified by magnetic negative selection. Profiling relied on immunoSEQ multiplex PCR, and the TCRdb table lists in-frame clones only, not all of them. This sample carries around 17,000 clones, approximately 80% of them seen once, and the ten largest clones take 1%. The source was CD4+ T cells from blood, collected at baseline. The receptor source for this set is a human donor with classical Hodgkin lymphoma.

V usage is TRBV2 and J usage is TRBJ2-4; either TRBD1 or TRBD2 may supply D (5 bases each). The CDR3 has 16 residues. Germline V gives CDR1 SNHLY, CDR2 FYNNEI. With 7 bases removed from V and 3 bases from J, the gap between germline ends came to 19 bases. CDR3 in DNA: TGTGCCAGCAACCGGGTGGGGACGACGGGCAAAAACATTCAGTACTTC. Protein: CASNRVGTTGKNIQYF.

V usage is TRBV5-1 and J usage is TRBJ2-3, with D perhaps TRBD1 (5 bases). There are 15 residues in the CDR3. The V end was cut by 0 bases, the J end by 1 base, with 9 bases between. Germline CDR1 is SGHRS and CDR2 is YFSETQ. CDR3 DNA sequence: TGCGCCAGCAGCTTGGGGGCAGGGCGCACAGATACGCAGTATTTT. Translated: CASSLGAGRTDTQYF.

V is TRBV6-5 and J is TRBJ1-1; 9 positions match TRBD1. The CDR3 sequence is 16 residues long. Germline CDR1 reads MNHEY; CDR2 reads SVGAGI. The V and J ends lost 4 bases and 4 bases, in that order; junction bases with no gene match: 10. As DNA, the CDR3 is TGTGCCAGCAGTTCCTTGGGACAGGGCAAAGGCACTGAAGCTTTCTTT. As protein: CASSSLGQGKGTEAFF.

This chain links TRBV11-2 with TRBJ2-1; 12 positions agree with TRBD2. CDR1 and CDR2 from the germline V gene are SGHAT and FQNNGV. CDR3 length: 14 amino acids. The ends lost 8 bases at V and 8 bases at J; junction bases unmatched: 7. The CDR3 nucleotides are TGTGCCAGCTGGGCTAGCGGGGGGGCTGATGAGCAGTTCTTC. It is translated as CASWASGGADEQFF. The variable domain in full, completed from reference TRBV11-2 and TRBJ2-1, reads EAGVAQSPRYKIIEKRQSVAFWCNPISGHATLYWYQQILGQGPKLLIQFQNNGVVDDSQLPKDRFSAERLKGVDSTLKIQPAKLEDSAVYLCASWASGGADEQFFGPGTRLTVL.

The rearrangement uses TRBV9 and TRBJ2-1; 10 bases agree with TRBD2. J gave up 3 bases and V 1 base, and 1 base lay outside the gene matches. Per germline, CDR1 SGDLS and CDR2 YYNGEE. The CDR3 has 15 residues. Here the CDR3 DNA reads TGTGCCAGCAGCGTAACTAGCGGGGACTACAATGAGCAGTTCTTC. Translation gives CASSVTSGDYNEQFF.

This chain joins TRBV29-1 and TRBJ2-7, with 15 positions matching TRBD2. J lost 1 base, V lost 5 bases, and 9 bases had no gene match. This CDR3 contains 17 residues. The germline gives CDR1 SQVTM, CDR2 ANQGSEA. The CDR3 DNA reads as TGCAGCGTTCAGGGGGGGACTAGCGGGAGGAATTCCTACGAGCAGTACTTC. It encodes CSVQGGTSGRNSYEQYF.

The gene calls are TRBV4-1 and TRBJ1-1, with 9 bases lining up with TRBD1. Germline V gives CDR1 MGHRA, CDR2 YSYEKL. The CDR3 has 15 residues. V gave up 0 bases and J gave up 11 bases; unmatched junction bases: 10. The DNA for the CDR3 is TGCGCCAGCAGCCAAGATCCGACAGGGGGGTTGACGGCTTTCTTT. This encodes CASSQDPTGGLTAFF.

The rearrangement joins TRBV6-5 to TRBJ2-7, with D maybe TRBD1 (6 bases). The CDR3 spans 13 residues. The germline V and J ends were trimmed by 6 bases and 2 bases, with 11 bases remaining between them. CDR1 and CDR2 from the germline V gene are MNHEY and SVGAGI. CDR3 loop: CASRRQAAYEQYF. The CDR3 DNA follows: TGTGCCAGCAGGAGACAGGCCGCCTACGAGCAGTACTTC.

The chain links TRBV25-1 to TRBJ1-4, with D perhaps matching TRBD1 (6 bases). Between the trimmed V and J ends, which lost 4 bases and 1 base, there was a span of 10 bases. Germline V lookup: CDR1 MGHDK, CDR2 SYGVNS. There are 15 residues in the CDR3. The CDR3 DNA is TGTGCCAGCAGTGTTCAGGGGAGAACTAATGAAAAACTGTTTTTT. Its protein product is CASSVQGRTNEKLFF.

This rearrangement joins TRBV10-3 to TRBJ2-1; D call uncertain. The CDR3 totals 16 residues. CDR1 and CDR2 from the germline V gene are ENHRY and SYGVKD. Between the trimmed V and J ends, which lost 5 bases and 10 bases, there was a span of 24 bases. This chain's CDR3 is CAISSTVVPVGEEQFF. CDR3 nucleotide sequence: TGTGCCATCAGTAGCACGGTTGTCCCGGTTGGAGAGGAGCAGTTCTTC.

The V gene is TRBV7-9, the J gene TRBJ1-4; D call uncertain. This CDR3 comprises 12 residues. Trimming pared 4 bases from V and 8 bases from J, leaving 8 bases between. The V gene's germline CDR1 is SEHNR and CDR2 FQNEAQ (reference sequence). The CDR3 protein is CASSYGEEKLFF. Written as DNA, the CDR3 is TGTGCCAGCAGCTACGGGGAAGAAAAACTGTTTTTT.

This CDR3 reads CASSYRQSDSPLHF. CDR3 bases: TGTGCCAGCAGCTACAGGCAAAGCGATTCACCCCTCCACTTT. V gene TRBV11-2 combines with J gene TRBJ1-6; the D gene is possibly TRBD1 (5 bases). Germline CDR1 and CDR2: SGHAT and FQNNGV. Trimming took off 4 bases at V and 8 bases at J, with 12 bases between the two ends. The CDR3 spans 14 residues.

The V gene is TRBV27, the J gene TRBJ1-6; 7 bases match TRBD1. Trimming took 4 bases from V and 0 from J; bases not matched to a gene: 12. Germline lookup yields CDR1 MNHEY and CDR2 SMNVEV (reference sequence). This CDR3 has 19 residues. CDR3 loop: CASSYRAQGPSSYNSPLHF. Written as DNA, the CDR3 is TGTGCCAGCAGTTATAGGGCACAGGGGCCGAGCTCCTATAATTCACCCCTCCACTTT.

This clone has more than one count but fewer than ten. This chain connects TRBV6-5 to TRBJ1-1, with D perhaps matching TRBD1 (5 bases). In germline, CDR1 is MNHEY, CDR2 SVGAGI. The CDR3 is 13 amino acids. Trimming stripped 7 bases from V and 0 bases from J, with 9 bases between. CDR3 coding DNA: TGTGCCAGCACACGGGGGATGAACACTGAAGCTTTCTTT. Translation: CASTRGMNTEAFF.

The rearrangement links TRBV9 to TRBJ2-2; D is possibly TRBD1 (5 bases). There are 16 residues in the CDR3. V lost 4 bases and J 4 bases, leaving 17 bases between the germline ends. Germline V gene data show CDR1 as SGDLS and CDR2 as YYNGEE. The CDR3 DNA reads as TGTGCCAGCAGCACCCGACGCAGGGCGAGCACCGGGGAGCTGTTTTTT. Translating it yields CASSTRRRASTGELFF.

This CDR3 reads CASSLAVENTEAFF. CDR3 nucleotide sequence: TGTGCCAGCAGCTTAGCCGTTGAGAACACTGAAGCTTTCTTT. This chain joins TRBV7-2 and TRBJ1-1; no clear D. Germline V gives CDR1 SGHTA, CDR2 FQGNSA. The V and J ends lost 0 bases and 1 base respectively, with 6 bases between them. CDR3 length equals 14 residues.

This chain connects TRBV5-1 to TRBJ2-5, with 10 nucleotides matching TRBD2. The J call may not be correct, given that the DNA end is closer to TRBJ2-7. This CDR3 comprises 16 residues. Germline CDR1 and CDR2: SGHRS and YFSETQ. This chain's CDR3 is CASSPGELAGAYEQYF. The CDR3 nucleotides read TGCGCCAGCAGCCCGGGGGAGCTAGCGGGGGCCTACGAGCAGTACTTC.

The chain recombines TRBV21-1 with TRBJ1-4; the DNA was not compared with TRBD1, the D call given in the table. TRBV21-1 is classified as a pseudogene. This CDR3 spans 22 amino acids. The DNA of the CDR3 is TGTGCCAGCAGCAAAGATAGTCCCGGGACAGGAGATTTGTCAGATGACAATGAAAAACTGTTTTTT. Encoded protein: CASSKDSPGTGDLSDDNEKLFF.

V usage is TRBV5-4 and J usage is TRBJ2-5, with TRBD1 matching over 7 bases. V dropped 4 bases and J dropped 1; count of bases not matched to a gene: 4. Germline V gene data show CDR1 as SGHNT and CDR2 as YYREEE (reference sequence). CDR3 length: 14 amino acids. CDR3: CASSLWDSQETQYF. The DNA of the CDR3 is TGTGCCAGCAGCCTCTGGGACAGCCAAGAGACCCAGTACTTC.

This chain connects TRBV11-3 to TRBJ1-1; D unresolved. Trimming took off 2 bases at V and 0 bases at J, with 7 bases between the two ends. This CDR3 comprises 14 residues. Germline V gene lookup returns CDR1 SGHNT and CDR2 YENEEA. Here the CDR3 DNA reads TGTGCCAGCAGCTTAAGTTACATGAACACTGAAGCTTTCTTT. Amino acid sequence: CASSLSYMNTEAFF.

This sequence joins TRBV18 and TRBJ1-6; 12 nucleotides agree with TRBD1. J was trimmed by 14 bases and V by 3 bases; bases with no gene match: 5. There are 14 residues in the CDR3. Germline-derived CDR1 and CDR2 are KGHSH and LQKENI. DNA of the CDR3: TGTGCCAGCTCACCCGGGGACAGGGGGCCGGCCCTCCACTTT. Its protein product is CASSPGDRGPALHF.

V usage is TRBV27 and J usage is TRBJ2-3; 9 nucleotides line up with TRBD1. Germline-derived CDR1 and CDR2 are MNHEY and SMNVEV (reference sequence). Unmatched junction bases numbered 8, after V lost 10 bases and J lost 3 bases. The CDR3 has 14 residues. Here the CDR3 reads CATSRDRGTDTQYF. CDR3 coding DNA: TGTGCCACCTCCCGAGACAGGGGGACAGATACGCAGTATTTT.

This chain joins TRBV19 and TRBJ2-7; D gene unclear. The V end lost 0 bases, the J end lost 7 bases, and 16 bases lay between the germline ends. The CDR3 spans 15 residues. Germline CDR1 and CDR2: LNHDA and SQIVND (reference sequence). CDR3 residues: CASSIEGGPYVEQYF. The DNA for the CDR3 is TGTGCCAGTAGTATAGAAGGCGGTCCCTACGTGGAGCAGTACTTC.

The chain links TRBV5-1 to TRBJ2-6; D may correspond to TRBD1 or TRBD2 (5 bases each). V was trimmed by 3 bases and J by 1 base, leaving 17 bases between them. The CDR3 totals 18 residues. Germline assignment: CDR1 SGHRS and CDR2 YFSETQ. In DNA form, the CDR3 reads TGCGCCAGCAGCTCCCCTCCGGGGACCCTTTCTGGGGCCAACGTCCTGACTTTC. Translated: CASSSPPGTLSGANVLTF.

The CDR3: CASSLVGGSAGGNSPLHF. The CDR3 DNA sequence: TGTGCCAGCAGCTTAGTGGGTGGTTCTGCAGGTGGGAATTCACCCCTCCACTTT. This chain links TRBV7-2 with TRBJ1-6; D gene uncertain. The CDR3 has 18 amino acids. Germline assignment: CDR1 SGHTA and CDR2 FQGNSA. Trimming stripped 1 base from V and 7 bases from J, with 20 bases between.

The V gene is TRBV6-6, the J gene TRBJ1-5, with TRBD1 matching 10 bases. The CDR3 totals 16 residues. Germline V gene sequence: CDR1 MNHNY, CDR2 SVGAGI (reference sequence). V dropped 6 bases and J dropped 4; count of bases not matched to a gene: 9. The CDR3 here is CASSHPDRGLNQPQHF. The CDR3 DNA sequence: TGTGCCAGCAGCCACCCAGACAGGGGGCTGAATCAGCCCCAGCATTTT.